The clone carrying this TCR beta chain was detected ten times or more. This sample was included in a study of T cells of healthy individuals. MiXCR, run by TCRdb on the 5' RACE reads, gives a single entry per CDR3 protein. The profile covers some 100,000 distinct CDR3 sequences, with under 20% appearing a single time and more than 5.5% taken by the ten largest. This CDR3 region has 16 residues. Trimming removed 5 bases at V and 0 bases at J, with 13 bases between. The germline V gene has CDR1 ENHRY and CDR2 SYGVKD. The genes are TRBV10-3 and TRBJ2-2, with D maybe TRBD2 (6 bases). The origin of this receptor is a human donor in good health. In DNA, the CDR3 is TGTGCCATCAGTTCGGCGGGACGGTCGAACACCGGGGAGCTGTTTTTT. Protein product: CAISSAGRSNTGELFF.